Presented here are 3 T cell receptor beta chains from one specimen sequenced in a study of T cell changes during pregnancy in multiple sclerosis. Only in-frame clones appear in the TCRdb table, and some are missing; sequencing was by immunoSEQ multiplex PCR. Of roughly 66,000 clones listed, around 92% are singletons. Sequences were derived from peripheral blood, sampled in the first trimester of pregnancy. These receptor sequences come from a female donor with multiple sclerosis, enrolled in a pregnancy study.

The CDR3 nucleotides are TGTGCCAGCAGCTTAGGGGTGTTGGTCAGGACTGAAGCTTTCTTT. This codes for CASSLGVLVRTEAFF. The chain carries TRBV7-8 and TRBJ1-1; D not resolved. CDR1 SGHVS and CDR2 FQNEAQ come from the germline V gene. Trimming cost V 1 base and J 5 bases, with 14 bases left between them. The CDR3 is 15 amino acids.

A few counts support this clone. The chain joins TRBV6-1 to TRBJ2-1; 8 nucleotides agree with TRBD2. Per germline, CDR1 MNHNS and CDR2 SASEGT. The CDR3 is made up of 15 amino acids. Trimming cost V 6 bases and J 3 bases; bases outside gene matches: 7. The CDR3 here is CASSITSGDYNEQFF. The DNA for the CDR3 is TGTGCCAGCAGCATAACTAGCGGTGACTACAATGAGCAGTTCTTC.

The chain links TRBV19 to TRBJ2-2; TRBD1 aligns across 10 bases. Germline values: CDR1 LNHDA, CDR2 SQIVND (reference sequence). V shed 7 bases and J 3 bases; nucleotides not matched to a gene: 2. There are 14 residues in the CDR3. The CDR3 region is CASMDRGDTGELFF. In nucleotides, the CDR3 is TGTGCCAGTATGGACAGGGGGGACACCGGGGAGCTGTTTTTT.